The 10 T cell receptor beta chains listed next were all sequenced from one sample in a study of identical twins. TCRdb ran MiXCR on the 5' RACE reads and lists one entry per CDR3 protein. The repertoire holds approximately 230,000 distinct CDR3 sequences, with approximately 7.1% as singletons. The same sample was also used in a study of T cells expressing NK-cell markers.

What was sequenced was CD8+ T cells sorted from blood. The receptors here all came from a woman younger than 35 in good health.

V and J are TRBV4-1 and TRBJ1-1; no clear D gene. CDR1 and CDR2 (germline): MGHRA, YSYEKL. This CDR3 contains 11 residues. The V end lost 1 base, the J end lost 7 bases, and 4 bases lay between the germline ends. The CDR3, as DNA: TGCGCCAGCAGCCAAGCAGGTGAAGCTTTCTTT. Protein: CASSQAGEAFF.

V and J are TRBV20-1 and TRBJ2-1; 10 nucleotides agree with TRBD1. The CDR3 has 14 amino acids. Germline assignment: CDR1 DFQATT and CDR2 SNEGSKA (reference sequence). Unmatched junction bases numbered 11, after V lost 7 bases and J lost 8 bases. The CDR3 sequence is CSGGRGQGSDEQFF. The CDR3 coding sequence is TGCAGTGGGGGCCGGGGACAGGGGTCAGATGAGCAGTTCTTC.

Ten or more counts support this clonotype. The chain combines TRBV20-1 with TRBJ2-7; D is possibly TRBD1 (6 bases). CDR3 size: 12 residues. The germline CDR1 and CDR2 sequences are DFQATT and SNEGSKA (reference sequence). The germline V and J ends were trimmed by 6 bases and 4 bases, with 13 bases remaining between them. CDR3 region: CSASRTGYEQYF. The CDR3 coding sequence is TGCAGTGCCAGCCGTACAGGGTACGAGCAGTACTTC.

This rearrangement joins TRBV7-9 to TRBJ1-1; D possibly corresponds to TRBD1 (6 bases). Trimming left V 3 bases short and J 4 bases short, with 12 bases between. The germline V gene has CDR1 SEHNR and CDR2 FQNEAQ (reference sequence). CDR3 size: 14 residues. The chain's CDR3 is CASSFKGGGTEAFF. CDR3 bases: TGTGCCAGCAGCTTTAAGGGGGGAGGCACTGAAGCTTTCTTT.

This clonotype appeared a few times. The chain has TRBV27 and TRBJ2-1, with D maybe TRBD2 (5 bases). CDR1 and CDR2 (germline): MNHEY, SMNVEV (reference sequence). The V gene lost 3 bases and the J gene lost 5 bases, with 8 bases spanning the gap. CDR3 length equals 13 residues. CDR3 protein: CASSLTTNNEQFF. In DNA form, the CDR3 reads TGTGCCAGCAGTTTGACTACAAACAATGAGCAGTTCTTC.

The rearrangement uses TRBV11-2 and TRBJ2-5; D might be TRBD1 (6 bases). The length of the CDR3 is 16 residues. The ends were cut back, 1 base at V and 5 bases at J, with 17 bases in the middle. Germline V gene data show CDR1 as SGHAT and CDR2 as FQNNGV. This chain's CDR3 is CASSLVGGQILETQYF. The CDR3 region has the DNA TGTGCCAGCAGCTTAGTCGGAGGACAGATTCTGGAGACCCAGTACTTC.

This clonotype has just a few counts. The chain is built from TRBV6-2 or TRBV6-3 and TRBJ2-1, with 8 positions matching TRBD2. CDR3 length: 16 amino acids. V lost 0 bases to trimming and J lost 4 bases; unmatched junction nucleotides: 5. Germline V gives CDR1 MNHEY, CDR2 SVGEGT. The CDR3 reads CASSYSPRGGYNEQFF. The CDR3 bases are TGTGCCAGCAGTTACTCGCCACGCGGGGGGTACAATGAGCAGTTCTTC.

This CDR3 is CASSSIAGDKYGYTF. The CDR3, as DNA: TGTGCCAGCAGTTCCATTGCCGGGGACAAATATGGCTACACCTTC. The chain carries TRBV28 and TRBJ1-2; D possibly corresponds to TRBD1 (6 bases). Trimming cost V 4 bases and J 5 bases, with 17 bases left between them. In germline, CDR1 is MDHEN, CDR2 SYDVKM. This CDR3 has 15 amino acids.

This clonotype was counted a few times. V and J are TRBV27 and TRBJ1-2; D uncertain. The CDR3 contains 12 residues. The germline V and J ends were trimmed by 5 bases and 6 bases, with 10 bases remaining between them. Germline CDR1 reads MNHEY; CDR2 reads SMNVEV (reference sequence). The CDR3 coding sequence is TGTGCCAGCAGTCCCCTTGGGGATGGCTACACCTTC. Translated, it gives CASSPLGDGYTF.

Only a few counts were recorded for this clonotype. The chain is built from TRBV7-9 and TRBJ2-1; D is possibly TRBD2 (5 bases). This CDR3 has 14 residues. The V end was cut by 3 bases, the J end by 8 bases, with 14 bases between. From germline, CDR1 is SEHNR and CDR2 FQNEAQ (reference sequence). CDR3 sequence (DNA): TGTGCCAGCAGCTTGGGATCTAGCTGGTATGAGCAGTTCTTC. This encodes CASSLGSSWYEQFF.